This TCR beta chain was identified in a study of T cell responses to AZD1222 COVID-19 vaccine (dated by TCRdb to about 2021). Context from the whole study: TCR sequencing was performed for roughly 240 trial participants, of whom about 200 were given two doses of AZD1222 and around 25 were given two doses of MenACWY control vaccine. Enrollment into the trials was organized by age into subgroups of 18-55, 56-69 and 70-plus years, and those subgroups contained approximately 160, 26 and 62 TCR-sequenced participants, respectively.

Taken with the paper, the label for time point translates to: about 28 days (+/-7) after the second vaccine dose. Because spike-specific TCR depth and breadth did not differ between the two schedules, AZD1222 recipients who got a second dose at roughly 4 weeks were pooled with those who got a second dose at roughly 12 weeks. Samples from vaccinated people were obtained from the UK trials COV001 and COV002, which included a single-blind randomized controlled phase 2/3 trial of AZD1222 (ChAdOx1 nCoV-19) in healthy adults. For TCRbeta chain sequencing, PBMC samples were collected from trial participants at day 0 and at day 28 after the second dose. The CDR3 regions of human TCRbeta chains were analyzed by immunosequencing. In the authors' own workflow: Repertoire TCRs were matched against a reference library of SARS-CoV-2-specific TCRs generated with the MIRA antigen-specificity platform. Breadth meant the fraction of unique TCRs that were SARS-CoV-2-associated, whereas depth meant the fraction of total T cells that were SARS-CoV-2-associated. Using the MIRA data, each spike-specific TCR was assigned both to the spike region to which the TCR was reactive and to a CD4 or CD8 class. Log10-transformed breadth and depth values were compared by one-way ANOVA with Sidak's multiple comparisons tests. TCRdb retrieved this table from immuneACCESS and kept in-frame rearrangements only. Not all clones are present; in checked studies, unresolved V genes account for under half, and no reason is known for the remainder. The D gene and trimming were derived from the DNA, and the V and J assignments and clone size from that table. In all, the sample holds 90,000 to 150,000 clones, and roughly 87% of those were seen once. Around 2.6% of the sample is in the top ten clones.

The germline V gene encodes CDR1 MNHEY and CDR2 SVGAGI. V gives up 5 bases and J gives up 1 base, and the segment between their germline ends measures 8 bases. The CDR3 has 13 amino acids, counting the end cysteine and phenylalanine. Only the CDR3 part of the read is kept: 39 bases, read in frame from the first base. For this clone: Its antigen is currently not known. No base quality information exists; no much larger clone differs at one position.

General conclusions and limits of the study: In the small 56-69-year group, the increase in depth fell short of significance, most likely because of low power. After two AZD1222 doses, spike-specific TCR breadth and depth were significantly higher than at day 0 and than in MenACWY recipients. Most participants were white British and females outnumbered males, and the authors suggested that clonal diversity may have been underestimated. Nearly half of unique spike-specific TCRs reportedly recognized epitopes outside regions mutated in the B.1.351 and B.1.1.7 variants. Conclusions about previously exposed vaccinees are limited, since just a handful of AZD1222 recipients were seropositive for SARS-CoV-2 at baseline. The whole spike protein was spanned by vaccine-associated CD4 TCRs, and dominant responses were seen in regions 160-218 and 743-854. No day 14 peak-response samples were available, so repertoires were characterized only after the peak T cell response.

The clonotype originates from an adult who received the AZD1222 COVID-19 vaccine. The sequencing used peripheral blood, collected 28 days after the second AZD1222 dose. This chain joins TRBV6-5 to TRBJ1-1, with the D segment identity uncertain. In nucleotide form, the sequence is TGTGCCAGCAGTCCGAATCGGAACACTGAAGCTTTCTTT. It specifies CASSPNRNTEAFF.